This TCR beta chain was found in a study of cytomegalovirus exposure and HLA in healthy donors. Points from the study as a whole: Presence/absence analyses treated sequencing depth as roughly uniform across donors. Earlier results showed most TCR beta V segments being productive about 87% or about 30% of the time.

Germline CDR1 reads SGHAT; CDR2 reads FQNNGV. Trimming cost V 6 bases and J 2 bases, with 9 bases left between them. The CDR3 covers 13 residues. The PCR employed 60 Vbeta primers together with 13 Jbeta primers. TCRdb keeps only in-frame clones here, not all; method: immunoSEQ multiplex PCR. In the table there are around 140,000 clones, 77% of which are singletons. Regarding this clone: The antigen remains unidentified.

The chain uses TRBV11-2 and TRBJ2-3; D not certain. This clonotype was obtained from a male donor in good health and CMV-seronegative. Sequencing was performed on PBMCs. The CDR3 DNA reads TGTGCCAGCAGACGCGACATCACAGATACGCAGTATTTT. Encoded protein: CASRRDITDTQYF.